This T cell receptor beta chain derives from a study of T cell repertoires in aging, cancer and after chemotherapy (dated by TCRdb to about 2019). The study in broad terms: Donors spanned six age groups from 30 or younger to 70 or older, with at least three individuals per group. Control TCR repertoires from healthy donors were recorded over several months to years, and clear clonal overlap was observed across re-sampling. The full dataset contained around 8.2 million TCR reads. To examine immunoaging and T cell reconstitution after chemotherapy, the study profiled TCR beta repertoires in peripheral blood from healthy donors and cancer patients. Alongside around 98 healthy donors serving as a reference group, the cohort included 200 to 250 cancer patients, of whom roughly 91 had hematological cancers and some 130 had solid cancers.

Rearranged TRB sequences spanning V, D and J segments were amplified in a multiplex touch-down PCR with a mixed TRB-A/B primer pool. Illumina adapters and sample indices were added to the amplicons in two consecutive PCR reactions performed with Phusion HS II polymerase. Amplicons were gel-purified using the NucleoSpin Gel and PCR Clean-up kit and were subsequently checked with Qubit and an Agilent 2100 Bioanalyzer. Libraries were sequenced on an Illumina MiSeq using 600-cycle, single-indexed, paired-end runs. Per the original workflow: Processing of the TRB sequences was carried out with MiXCR versions 2.12 and 3.0.5. A clone was defined as each unique CDR3 nucleotide sequence, and only productive sequences supported by at least two reads were kept. Repertoire metrics included Shannon diversity, evenness, clonality (one minus evenness), and alpha-parameterized diversity profiles from alpha 0 to 5. Generation probabilities of clones in paired pre- and post-chemotherapy samples were computed with the IGoR algorithm. Using fastp trimming at Q25 and MiXCR clonotype assembly, TCRdb reanalyzed the public sequencing data and kept in-frame beta chains. Every distinct CDR3 protein forms one entry, paired with its most common genes and DNA. For this entry, the V and J calls and clone size follow TCRdb and not the study's own pipeline. The table for this sample lists over 4,000 distinct CDR3 sequences; over 20% of them were counted only once. Jointly, the top ten make up about 4% of the sample.

Per the germline V gene, SGHRS is the CDR1 and YFSETQ is the CDR2. Measured from the cysteine to the phenylalanine, the CDR3 is 17 residues long. Just CDR3 DNA is preserved here, 51 bases in frame from base 1. At the junction V is shortened by 4 bases and J by 1 base; bases outside the gene matches: 7. Worth noting for this clonotype: It lacks a known antigen. There are no base qualities to consult, and no much larger clone falls within one base.

What the research found in general, with its limitations: Declining TCR diversity with age in healthy donors was mainly explained by loss of richness; in cancer patients, loss of evenness also contributed. According to the authors, the repertoire data do not allow conclusions to be drawn about immunological memory after chemotherapy. In both cancer cohorts, the median generation probability rose over the chemotherapy interval, which suggests that the repertoire was reconstituted through rebound thymic output. Compared with age-matched healthy donors, untreated patients with either hematological or solid cancers had significantly lower TCR diversity in the blood along with higher clonality.

Genomic DNA extracted from peripheral blood, rather than sorted cells or RNA, was used as the source for amplification of TCR beta rearrangements. The sequence came from a human donor in good health. The donor label of this sample is uncertain. Sequencing was carried out using blood. The receptor chain draws on TRBV5-1 and TRBJ2-5, and 13 junction bases match TRBD2. The CDR3 corresponds to CASSTGLAGVFQETQYF. The bases are TGCGCCAGCAGCACCGGACTAGCGGGAGTCTTCCAAGAGACCCAGTACTTC. With the portions outside the CDR3 filled from the reference TRBV5-1 and TRBJ2-5 genes, the complete variable region becomes KAGVTQTPRYLIKTRGQQVTLSCSPISGHRSVSWYQQTPGQGLQFLFEYFSETQRNKGNFPGRFSGRQFSNSRSEMNVSTLELGDSALYLCASSTGLAGVFQETQYFGPGTRLLVL.